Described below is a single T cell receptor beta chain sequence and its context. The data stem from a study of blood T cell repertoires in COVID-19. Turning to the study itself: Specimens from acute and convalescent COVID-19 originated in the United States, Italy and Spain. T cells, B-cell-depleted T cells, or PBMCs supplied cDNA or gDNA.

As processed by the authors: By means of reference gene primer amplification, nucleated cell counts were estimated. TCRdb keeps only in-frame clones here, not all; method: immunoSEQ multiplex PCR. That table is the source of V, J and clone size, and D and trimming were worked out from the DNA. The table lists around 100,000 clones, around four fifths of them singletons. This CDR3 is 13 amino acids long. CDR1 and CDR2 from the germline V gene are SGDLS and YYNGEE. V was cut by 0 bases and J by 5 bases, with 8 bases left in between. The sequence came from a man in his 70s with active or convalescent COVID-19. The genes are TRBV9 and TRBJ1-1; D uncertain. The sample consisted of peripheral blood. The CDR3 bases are TGTGCCAGCAGCGTAGATTGGCGGACTGAAGCTTTCTTT. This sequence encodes CASSVDWRTEAFF. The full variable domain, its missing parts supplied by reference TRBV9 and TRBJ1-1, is DSGVTQTPKHLITATGQRVTLRCSPRSGDLSVYWYQQSLDQGLQFLIQYYNGEERAKGNILERFSAQQFPDLHSELNLSSLELGDSALYFCASSVDWRTEAFFGQGTRLTVV.